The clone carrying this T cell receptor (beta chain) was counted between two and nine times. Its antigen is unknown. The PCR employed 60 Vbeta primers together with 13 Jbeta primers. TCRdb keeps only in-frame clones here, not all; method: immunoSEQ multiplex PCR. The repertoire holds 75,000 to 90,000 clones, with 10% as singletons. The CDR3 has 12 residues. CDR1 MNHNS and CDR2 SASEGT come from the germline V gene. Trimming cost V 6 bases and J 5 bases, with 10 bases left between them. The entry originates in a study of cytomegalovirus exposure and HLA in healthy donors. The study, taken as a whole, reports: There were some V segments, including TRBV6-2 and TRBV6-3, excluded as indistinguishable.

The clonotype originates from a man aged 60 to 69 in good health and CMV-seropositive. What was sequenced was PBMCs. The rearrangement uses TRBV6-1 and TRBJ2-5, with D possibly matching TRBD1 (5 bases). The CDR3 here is CASSGSGETQYF. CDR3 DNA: TGTGCCAGCAGCGGCTCAGGGGAGACCCAGTACTTC.